Reported below is one TCR beta chain. cDNA prepared by RNA extraction and subsequent reverse transcription served as the template for sequencing. The data were produced by immunoSEQ multiplex PCR, yet TCRdb's version contains in-frame clones alone and is incomplete. The sample consists of around 190,000 clones, 64% of them appearing once. Treatment specified: oral pan-JAK inhibitor, 5-10 mg twice daily. Trimming took off 3 bases at V and 2 bases at J, with 14 bases between the two ends. In germline, CDR1 is SGHRS, CDR2 YFSETQ. The CDR3 totals 15 residues. This specimen belongs to a study of CD8+ T cells in alopecia areata. As for the study in general: Treatment comprised oral tofacitinib, 5 to 10 mg twice daily, in treated patients.

The specimen comprised CD4+ T cells sorted from blood, sampled at week 4, from a patient treated with tofacitinib. This clonotype was sampled from a human donor with alopecia areata. V gene TRBV5-1 combines with J gene TRBJ1-2; possibly TRBD1 for D (5 bases). Here the CDR3 reads CASSSDRIGNYGYTF. In DNA form, the CDR3 reads TGCGCCAGCAGCTCTGACAGAATAGGGAACTATGGCTACACCTTC.